This paragraph reports one T cell receptor beta chain. The antigen remains unidentified. The sample belongs to a study of cytomegalovirus exposure and HLA in healthy donors. Overall study context: Most donors, around 81% of a few hundred genotyped, fell in the Caucasian-associated ancestry cluster. Study-level results: Through in vitro validation, a few CMV-associated chains were shown to be specific for CMV antigens. The authors later found most CMV-associated TCR beta chains appeared HLA-restricted. The listing of roughly 160 TCR beta chains classed them as cytomegalovirus-associated.

The V and J ends lost 1 base and 1 base respectively, with 14 bases between them. The CDR3 runs to 17 residues. Germline V gene lookup returns CDR1 MGHRA and CDR2 YSYEKL. The PCR ran on 60 Vbeta and 13 Jbeta primers. Profiling relied on immunoSEQ multiplex PCR, and the TCRdb table lists in-frame clones only, not all of them. The sample carries some 190,000 clones, about 82% recorded once. This TCR was sampled from a young woman in good health and CMV-seronegative. The sample comprised PBMCs. V and J are TRBV4-1 and TRBJ1-5; D gene unclear. This CDR3 is CASSQVVVGVSNQPQHF. The CDR3 DNA is TGCGCCAGCAGCCAAGTCGTAGTGGGCGTCAGCAATCAGCCCCAGCATTTT.